These 11 T cell receptor beta chains were sequenced from one sample in a study of blood T cells in healthy people across ages. Through a sample-barcoded 5' primer and a J-beta primer mix, a second PCR was run for roughly 6 to 12 cycles. TCRdb called the 5' RACE reads again in MiXCR, with one record for every CDR3 protein. The profile covers about 800,000 distinct CDR3 sequences, with approximately 25% appearing a single time and approximately 3.7% taken by the ten largest. Separately, the same data were catalogued under a study of T cells of mothers and their children.

What was sequenced was blood. The receptors derive from a boy aged 10-17 years in good health.

This clonotype was detected only a few times. The genes are TRBV2 and TRBJ2-1, with 13 bases aligning to TRBD2. This CDR3 is 15 amino acids long. CDR1 is SNHLY and CDR2 is FYNNEI in the germline V gene. Trimming took 3 bases from V and 12 from J; bases not matched to a gene: 8. Here the CDR3 DNA reads TGTGCCAGCAGTGACAGGGGACTAGCGGGGCCGACGCAGTTCTTC. This translates into CASSDRGLAGPTQFF.

This chain links TRBV7-2 with TRBJ2-3; TRBD1 agrees at 7 bases. CDR1 SGHTA and CDR2 FQGNSA come from the germline V gene. V shed 1 base, J shed 0 bases, and the junction held 4 bases outside the gene matches. The CDR3 length is 16 residues. CDR3 coding DNA: TGTGCCAGCAGCTTAGTAGGGACAGTTAGCACAGATACGCAGTATTTT. Translated, it gives CASSLVGTVSTDTQYF.

The CDR3 coding sequence is TGTGCCAGCAGCCTCGGACAGGGGGGAACTAATGAAAAACTGTTTTTT. Its translation is CASSLGQGGTNEKLFF. This sequence joins TRBV7-2 and TRBJ1-4, with TRBD1 identical over 10 bases. Unmatched junction bases numbered 4, after V lost 5 bases and J lost 1 base. This CDR3 spans 16 amino acids. Germline loops: CDR1 SGHTA, CDR2 FQGNSA.

The rearrangement uses TRBV10-3 and TRBJ2-7; the match to TRBD2 covers 10 bases. This CDR3 spans 15 amino acids. Trimming cost V 3 bases and J 3 bases; bases outside gene matches: 5. Per germline, CDR1 ENHRY and CDR2 SYGVKD. CDR3 sequence (DNA): TGTGCCATCAGTGACTCCGGGACTAGCGTCTACGAGCAGTACTTC. Its translation is CAISDSGTSVYEQYF.

In DNA, the CDR3 is TGCAGTGCCCGACTAGCGGGCGCGAACACCGGGGAGCTGTTTTTT. Protein: CSARLAGANTGELFF. V usage is TRBV20-1 and J usage is TRBJ2-2, with 10 bases fitting TRBD2. CDR1 DFQATT and CDR2 SNEGSKA come from the germline V gene (reference sequence). The CDR3 totals 15 residues. V was pared by 6 bases and J by 0 bases, with 4 bases of the junction left unmatched.

Ten or more counts support this clonotype. The chain links TRBV12-3 or TRBV12-4 to TRBJ2-5, with D possibly being TRBD1 (5 bases). The end of the DNA is better explained by TRBJ2-1, so the J call may be wrong. This CDR3 contains 11 residues. The CDR3 protein is CASSIGDEQFF. The DNA for the CDR3 is TGTGCCAGCAGCATAGGGGATGAGCAGTTCTTC.

This chain joins TRBV7-6 and TRBJ2-3; D gene ambiguous. Between the trimmed V and J ends, which lost 2 bases and 4 bases, there was a span of 4 bases. The CDR3 covers 12 residues. CDR1 and CDR2 from the germline V gene are SGHVS and FNYEAQ. CDR3 in amino acids: CASSLIADTQYF. As DNA, the CDR3 is TGTGCCAGCAGCTTAATCGCAGATACGCAGTATTTT.

The table lists this clonotype with a few counts. The chain is built from TRBV30 and TRBJ2-7; maybe TRBD1 (5 bases). Germline V CDR1 and CDR2: GTSNPN, SVGIG (reference sequence). The CDR3 length is 13 residues. The ends were cut back, 5 bases at V and 4 bases at J, with 15 bases in the middle. The chain's CDR3 is CAWAIQGIYEQYF. CDR3 bases: TGTGCCTGGGCTATTCAGGGTATTTACGAGCAGTACTTC.

The chain uses TRBV4-1 and TRBJ1-2; 9 bases match TRBD1. The CDR3 consists of 15 residues. The V segment lost 0 bases and the J segment 6 bases; nucleotides outside the gene matches: 5. Germline V gene lookup returns CDR1 MGHRA and CDR2 YSYEKL. The CDR3 loop is CASSQEIGTGNGYTF. In DNA, the CDR3 is TGCGCCAGCAGCCAAGAAATAGGGACAGGGAATGGCTACACCTTC.

The chain is built from TRBV9 and TRBJ2-2; D unresolved. The germline V gene has CDR1 SGDLS and CDR2 YYNGEE. Trimming pared 0 bases from V and 1 base from J, leaving 7 bases between. The CDR3 runs 15 residues. CDR3 DNA: TGTGCCAGCAGCGTAGTGGTGGGGAACACCGGGGAGCTGTTTTTT. Amino acids: CASSVVVGNTGELFF.

This clonotype was seen once. V gene TRBV7-2 combines with J gene TRBJ2-7; no reliable D call. The germline CDR1 and CDR2 sequences are SGHTA and FQGNSA. The V end lost 3 bases, the J end lost 4 bases, and 13 bases lay between the germline ends. CDR3 length: 14 residues. The CDR3, as DNA: TGTGCCAGCAGCTTGCAGGAGCTCAATTACGAGCAGTACTTC. This codes for CASSLQELNYEQYF.